This T cell receptor beta chain came from a study of T cell changes during pregnancy in multiple sclerosis. Using immunoSEQ multiplex PCR, the repertoire was profiled, and TCRdb retains in-frame clones only, with some absent. The table shows some 60,000 clones, with 92% occurring only once. Material: peripheral blood, obtained in the second trimester of pregnancy. The sequence was collected from a female donor in good health, enrolled as a control in a pregnancy study.

The CDR3 nucleotides are TGTGCCAGCAGCCAAAGGCCAGGGCGCTACGAGCAGTACTTC. Translated: CASSQRPGRYEQYF. The rearrangement links TRBV14 to TRBJ2-7, with a possible D match to TRBD1 (5 bases). Deletions cut 2 bases from V and 3 bases from J, with 11 bases between. The germline CDR1 and CDR2 sequences are SGHDN and FVKESK. The CDR3 is 14 amino acids. The full variable domain, rest sourced from reference TRBV14 and TRBJ2-7, is EAGVTQFPSHSVIEKGQTVTLRCDPISGHDNLYWYRRVMGKEIKFLLHFVKESKQDESGMPNNRFLAERTGGTYSTLKVQPAELEDSGVYFCASSQRPGRYEQYFGPGTRLTVT.